These 31 T cell receptor beta chains were sequenced from one sample in a study of T cells in Graves' hyperthyroidism and ophthalmopathy. RNA transcripts provided the source from which TCR beta CDR3 regions were amplified. HTBI primers drove first-round RT-PCR of the TCR CDR3. Each CDR3 protein is one row after TCRdb ran MiXCR on the multiplex PCR reads. This sample has over 450,000 distinct CDR3 sequences; roughly an eighth occur once, and the top ten carry about 17%. The sequenced sample consisted of blood. These TCRs come from a woman between 18 and 29 years old with Graves' hyperthyroidism.

This clonotype was seen a handful of times. This sequence joins TRBV15 and TRBJ1-1, with D uncertain. The CDR3 length is 12 residues. The germline CDR1 and CDR2 sequences are LNHNV and YYDKDF (reference sequence). Trimming took off 5 bases at V and 0 bases at J, with 4 bases between the two ends. The CDR3 coding sequence is TGTGCCACCAGCCGACTGAACACTGAAGCTTTCTTT. Translation gives CATSRLNTEAFF.

The DNA of the CDR3 is TGTGCCAGTAGTGATCCCAGGGGCCCGCTTATCTATGGCTACACCTTC. It translates to CASSDPRGPLIYGYTF. This chain connects TRBV19 to TRBJ1-2, with a possible D match to TRBD1 (6 bases). Per the germline V gene, CDR1 is LNHDA and CDR2 is SQIVND (reference sequence). V was cut by 5 bases and J by 4 bases, with 20 bases left in between. CDR3 length: 16 amino acids.

With regard to this clonotype: Relative to the germline gene, one junction end is altered; a read error may explain this. The chain recombines TRBV5-1 with TRBJ2-7; the D gene is possibly TRBD1 (5 bases). The CDR3 contains 13 residues. The germline CDR1 and CDR2 sequences are SGHRS and YFSETQ. This chain's CDR3 is CASSSRTPYEQYF. The CDR3 DNA follows: TGTGCCAGCAGTTCAAGGACACCCTACGAGCAGTACTTC.

This clonotype occurred many times. The chain uses TRBV7-8 and TRBJ2-5; possibly TRBD2 for D (5 bases). V dropped 1 base and J dropped 9 bases, with 12 bases sitting between them. Looked up from germline, CDR1 is SGHVS and CDR2 is FQNEAQ. The CDR3 loop spans 13 amino acids. Here the CDR3 reads CASSLVGDGAQYF. The CDR3 DNA reads TGTGCCAGCAGCTTAGTTGGCGACGGGGCCCAGTACTTC.

The chain recombines TRBV25-1 with TRBJ2-3; D is tentatively TRBD1 or TRBD2 (5 bases each). Between the trimmed V and J ends, which lost 4 bases and 7 bases, there was a span of 15 bases. The germline V gene encodes CDR1 MGHDK and CDR2 SYGVNS. This CDR3 comprises 14 residues. The CDR3 reads CASSGGTYGHTQYF. The CDR3 DNA sequence: TGTGCCAGCAGTGGGGGGACGTACGGGCATACGCAGTATTTT.

There are many counts of this clonotype. V gene TRBV6-1 combines with J gene TRBJ2-7; the D is unclear. Per germline, CDR1 MNHNS and CDR2 SASEGT. CDR3 length: 14 amino acids. Between the trimmed V and J ends, which lost 0 bases and 4 bases, there was a span of 10 bases. The CDR3 DNA sequence: TGTGCCAGCAGTGAAGCGCCTGGAATTTACGAGCAGTACGTC. Its protein product is CASSEAPGIYEQYV.

This clonotype was seen many times. The chain uses TRBV3-1 and TRBJ2-1, with D unclear. V was cut by 1 base and J by 10 bases, with 5 bases left in between. The CDR3 spans 11 residues. Germline CDR1 LGHDT, CDR2 YNNKEL (reference sequence). This CDR3 reads CASSQVREQFF. The DNA for the CDR3 is TGTGCCAGCAGCCAAGTTCGCGAGCAGTTCTTC.

This clonotype was seen ten or more times. CDR3 in amino acids: CASSDFGGVHYEQYF. For the CDR3, the DNA is TGTGCCAGCAGTGATTTCGGGGGGGTTCACTACGAGCAGTACTTC. The V and J genes are TRBV6-1 and TRBJ2-7; 8 nucleotides agree with TRBD2. The germline V gene encodes CDR1 MNHNS and CDR2 SASEGT. The J segment lost 3 bases and the V segment lost 3 bases, leaving 7 bases of the junction unmatched. The CDR3 consists of 15 residues.

This clonotype was counted ten times or more. V is TRBV11-3 and J is TRBJ2-5, with 14 nucleotides matching TRBD2. This CDR3 is built from 16 residues. Germline V gene sequence: CDR1 SGHNT, CDR2 YENEEA. The junction had 2 bases not matched to a gene; V was cut back by 4 bases and J by 1 base. CDR3 DNA: TGTGCCAGCAGCTCGGGACTAGCGGGAGTCCAAGAGACCCAGTACTTC. Amino acid sequence: CASSSGLAGVQETQYF.

The genes are TRBV14 and TRBJ1-2; D ambiguous. Germline CDR1 reads SGHDN; CDR2 reads FVKESK. V shed 1 base and J shed 4 bases, with 13 bases lying between them. This CDR3 has 15 amino acids. CDR3 region: CASSQGKGMGYGYTF. CDR3 nucleotides: TGTGCCAGCAGCCAAGGCAAGGGAATGGGCTATGGCTACACCTTC. Full variable domain (remainder filled in from reference TRBV14 and TRBJ1-2): EAGVTQFPSHSVIEKGQTVTLRCDPISGHDNLYWYRRVMGKEIKFLLHFVKESKQDESGMPNNRFLAERTGGTYSTLKVQPAELEDSGVYFCASSQGKGMGYGYTFGSGTRLTVV.

This chain links TRBV5-1 with TRBJ2-7, with D tentatively TRBD1 (7 bases). Germline V gene lookup returns CDR1 SGHRS and CDR2 YFSETQ. The CDR3 totals 17 residues. V shed 3 bases and J shed 1 base, with 20 bases lying between them. CDR3 sequence (DNA): TGCGCCAGCAGCTGGACCCCGACAGGGAGGAAATCCTACGAGCAGTACTTC. This gives the protein CASSWTPTGRKSYEQYF.

This clonotype has more than one count but fewer than ten. This chain links TRBV4-3 with TRBJ2-4, with 16 positions matching TRBD2. The germline V gene encodes CDR1 LGHNA and CDR2 YSLEER. V dropped 2 bases and J dropped 5; count of bases not matched to a gene: 12. The CDR3 length is 20 residues. CDR3: CASSQRGLAGGARPENIQYF. In nucleotides, the CDR3 is TGCGCCAGCAGCCAAAGGGGACTAGCGGGAGGGGCCAGGCCTGAAAACATTCAGTACTTC.

This chain joins TRBV11-2 and TRBJ1-1, with unresolved D. Trimming removed 5 bases at V and 2 bases at J, with 12 bases between. This CDR3 contains 14 residues. The V gene's germline CDR1 is SGHAT and CDR2 FQNNGV. In DNA, the CDR3 is TGTGCCAGCAGCCCTATCTCTGGTAACACTGAAGCTTTCTTT. It yields the protein CASSPISGNTEAFF.

J is TRBJ2-2 and V is TRBV29-1; TRBD2 matches 8 bases. The CDR3 runs 17 residues. Germline V gene data show CDR1 as SQVTM and CDR2 as ANQGSEA. Trimming took 5 bases from V and 0 from J; bases not matched to a gene: 11. The CDR3 protein is CSVSVGGDIANTGELFF. Here the CDR3 DNA reads TGCAGCGTTTCGGTCGGGGGGGATATCGCGAACACCGGGGAGCTGTTTTTT.

This clonotype has just a few counts. The rearrangement uses TRBV19 and TRBJ2-6; D is uncertain. The V and J ends lost 5 bases and 0 bases respectively, with 8 bases between them. CDR1 and CDR2 (germline): LNHDA, SQIVND (reference sequence). The CDR3 is made up of 15 amino acids. The CDR3 region is CASSVSFSGANVLTF. The DNA of the CDR3 is TGTGCCAGTAGTGTCAGTTTCTCTGGGGCCAACGTCCTGACTTTC.

This chain connects TRBV20-1 to TRBJ2-3; D uncertain. Trimming took 2 bases from V and 3 from J, leaving 6 bases between them. CDR1 and CDR2 (germline): DFQATT, SNEGSKA (reference sequence). CDR3 length equals 12 residues. CDR3 DNA: TGCAGTGCTAGATCGACGACAGATACGCAGTATTTT. Its translation is CSARSTTDTQYF.

This clonotype occurred many times. This rearrangement joins TRBV11-3 to TRBJ1-6; 7 bases are a match to TRBD1. CDR3 length: 14 amino acids. J gave up 10 bases and V 6 bases, and 9 bases lay outside the gene matches. Germline V CDR1 and CDR2: SGHNT, YENEEA. CDR3 sequence: CASRERQGASPLHF. For the CDR3, the DNA is TGTGCCAGCAGAGAGAGACAGGGTGCGTCACCCCTCCACTTT. The whole variable domain, remainder taken from reference TRBV11-3 and TRBJ1-6, is EAGVVQSPRYKIIEKKQPVAFWCNPISGHNTLYWYLQNLGQGPELLIRYENEEAVDDSQLPKDRFSAERLKGVDSTLKIQPAELGDSAVYLCASRERQGASPLHFGNGTRLTVT.

This clonotype was seen only a few times. The chain carries TRBV6-1 and TRBJ1-5, with 7 nucleotides matching TRBD1. CDR3 size: 13 residues. In germline, CDR1 is MNHNS, CDR2 SASEGT. The V gene end was trimmed by 7 bases and the J gene end by 7 bases; junction bases not matched to a gene: 7. This CDR3 is CASNRQGGQPQHF. Here the CDR3 DNA reads TGTGCCAGCAACCGACAGGGAGGGCAGCCCCAGCATTTT.

The genes are TRBV6-4 and TRBJ2-1; 11 bases agree with TRBD2. Germline CDR1 MRHNA, CDR2 SNTAGT. With V trimmed by 0 bases and J by 9 bases, 4 bases remained unmatched. CDR3 size: 15 residues. This CDR3 is CASSDSLAGVGEQFF. In DNA, the CDR3 is TGTGCCAGCAGTGACTCACTAGCGGGAGTCGGTGAGCAGTTCTTC.

J is TRBJ2-7 and V is TRBV7-6; 8 bases agree with TRBD2. This CDR3 is built from 13 residues. Germline-derived CDR1 and CDR2 are SGHVS and FNYEAQ. The ends lost 2 bases at V and 6 bases at J; junction bases unmatched: 3. CDR3 sequence reads: CASSLSGSPEQYF. The CDR3 DNA reads TGTGCCAGCAGCTTAAGCGGGAGCCCCGAGCAGTACTTC.

In this sample, this clonotype turned up many times. The gene calls are TRBV7-8 and TRBJ2-7; unclear D gene. Germline V gene lookup returns CDR1 SGHVS and CDR2 FQNEAQ. V gave up 1 base and J gave up 1 base, with 14 bases separating them. The CDR3 is made up of 16 amino acids. As DNA, the CDR3 is TGTGCCAGCAGCTTAGGAGAAGTCCTCCTTTCCTACGAGCAGTACGTC. It codes for CASSLGEVLLSYEQYV.

The table lists this clonotype with many counts. This sequence joins TRBV10-3 and TRBJ2-2, with 8 bases fitting TRBD1. Trimming removed 7 bases from V and 3 bases from J; junction bases left unmatched: 13. CDR3 length equals 17 residues. Germline CDR1 is ENHRY and CDR2 is SYGVKD. The CDR3 region is CAITKTGVPPDTGELFF. In DNA, the CDR3 is TGTGCCATCACTAAGACAGGGGTACCTCCTGACACCGGGGAGCTGTTTTTT.

At least ten counts were recorded for this clonotype. The V and J genes are TRBV19 and TRBJ1-2; tentative D call: TRBD1 (5 bases). From germline, CDR1 is LNHDA and CDR2 SQIVND (reference sequence). The V and J ends lost 3 bases and 3 bases respectively, with 11 bases between them. The CDR3 has 14 residues. The CDR3 DNA follows: TGTGCCAGTAGTATTCGGGGGGAGGACTATGGCTACACCTTC. This translates into CASSIRGEDYGYTF. Full variable domain (missing parts from reference TRBV19 and TRBJ1-2): DGGITQSPKYLFRKEGQNVTLSCEQNLNHDAMYWYRQDPGQGLRLIYYSQIVNDFQKGDIAEGYSVSREKKESFPLTVTSAQKNPTAFYLCASSIRGEDYGYTFGSGTRLTVV.

This clonotype was picked up many times. This CDR3 reads CATSDDGGLAGGHNEQFF. The CDR3 DNA follows: TGTGCCACCAGTGACGATGGGGGACTAGCGGGAGGGCACAATGAGCAGTTCTTC. V usage is TRBV24-1 and J usage is TRBJ2-1; 16 bases agree with TRBD2. CDR3 length equals 18 residues. Germline V gives CDR1 KGHDR, CDR2 SFDVKD. The trim removed 4 bases at V and 5 bases at J, leaving 7 bases unmatched.

The chain joins TRBV5-1 to TRBJ1-4; D perhaps matches TRBD1 (5 bases). V was shortened by 2 bases and J by 4 bases, with 9 bases between the two germline ends. There are 14 residues in the CDR3. Germline values: CDR1 SGHRS, CDR2 YFSETQ. CDR3 residues: CASSFGRVNEKLFF. Written as DNA, the CDR3 is TGCGCCAGCAGCTTCGGCAGGGTTAATGAAAAACTGTTTTTT.

The rearrangement uses TRBV19 and TRBJ1-2; D unclear. V was trimmed by 7 bases and J by 8 bases, leaving 8 bases between them. Per the germline V gene, CDR1 is LNHDA and CDR2 is SQIVND (reference sequence). The CDR3 sequence is 10 residues long. The CDR3 loop is CASIARGYTF. CDR3 sequence (DNA): TGTGCCAGTATCGCAAGGGGCTACACCTTC. The whole variable domain, remainder taken from reference TRBV19 and TRBJ1-2, is DGGITQSPKYLFRKEGQNVTLSCEQNLNHDAMYWYRQDPGQGLRLIYYSQIVNDFQKGDIAEGYSVSREKKESFPLTVTSAQKNPTAFYLCASIARGYTFGSGTRLTVV.

This clonotype was seen repeatedly, ten times or more. The chain carries TRBV5-5 and TRBJ2-1, with 11 bases that match TRBD2. Germline V lookup: CDR1 SGHKS, CDR2 YYEKEE (reference sequence). V dropped 4 bases and J dropped 8; count of bases not matched to a gene: 8. The CDR3 totals 15 residues. As DNA, the CDR3 is TGTGCCAGCAGCACTACTAGCGGGAGAGGGTATGAGCAGTTCTTC. The encoded protein is CASSTTSGRGYEQFF.

This clonotype was detected only a few times. The chain is built from TRBV19 and TRBJ2-5, with TRBD2 as a possible D gene (6 bases). The ends were cut back, 4 bases at V and 1 base at J, with 13 bases in the middle. Per the germline V gene, CDR1 is LNHDA and CDR2 is SQIVND (reference sequence). The CDR3 totals 15 residues. In nucleotides, the CDR3 is TGTGCCAGTAGTACCGGCTGGACTATCCAAGAGACCCAGTACTTC. The encoded protein is CASSTGWTIQETQYF. Based on the CDR3 plus reference TRBV19 and TRBJ2-5, the full variable domain is DGGITQSPKYLFRKEGQNVTLSCEQNLNHDAMYWYRQDPGQGLRLIYYSQIVNDFQKGDIAEGYSVSREKKESFPLTVTSAQKNPTAFYLCASSTGWTIQETQYFGPGTRLLVL.

This clonotype was counted at least ten times. The chain recombines TRBV5-6 with TRBJ1-1, with D possibly TRBD1 on 5 matching bases. Germline CDR1 and CDR2: SGHDT and YYEEEE. There are 15 residues in the CDR3. V was trimmed by 5 bases and J by 0 bases, leaving 14 bases between them. The CDR3 is CASRNTGTMNTEAFF. Here the CDR3 DNA reads TGTGCCAGCAGGAACACCGGGACCATGAACACTGAAGCTTTCTTT.

This clonotype was seen more than once but under ten times. V usage is TRBV20-1 and J usage is TRBJ2-7; D gene uncertain. The CDR3 consists of 10 residues. From germline, CDR1 is DFQATT and CDR2 SNEGSKA (reference sequence). The ends were cut back, 3 bases at V and 5 bases at J, with 5 bases in the middle. The CDR3 DNA reads as TGCAGTGCTAGTTTGCACGAGCAGTACTTC. Translated: CSASLHEQYF.

V gene TRBV12-3 or TRBV12-4 combines with J gene TRBJ1-1, with D possibly TRBD1 on 5 matching bases. The CDR3 consists of 13 residues. The V end lost 5 bases, the J end lost 6 bases, and 13 bases lay between the germline ends. Here the CDR3 DNA reads TGTGCCAGCAGTATCTCAGGGTCGGCTGAAGCTTTCTTT. Its protein product is CASSISGSAEAFF.